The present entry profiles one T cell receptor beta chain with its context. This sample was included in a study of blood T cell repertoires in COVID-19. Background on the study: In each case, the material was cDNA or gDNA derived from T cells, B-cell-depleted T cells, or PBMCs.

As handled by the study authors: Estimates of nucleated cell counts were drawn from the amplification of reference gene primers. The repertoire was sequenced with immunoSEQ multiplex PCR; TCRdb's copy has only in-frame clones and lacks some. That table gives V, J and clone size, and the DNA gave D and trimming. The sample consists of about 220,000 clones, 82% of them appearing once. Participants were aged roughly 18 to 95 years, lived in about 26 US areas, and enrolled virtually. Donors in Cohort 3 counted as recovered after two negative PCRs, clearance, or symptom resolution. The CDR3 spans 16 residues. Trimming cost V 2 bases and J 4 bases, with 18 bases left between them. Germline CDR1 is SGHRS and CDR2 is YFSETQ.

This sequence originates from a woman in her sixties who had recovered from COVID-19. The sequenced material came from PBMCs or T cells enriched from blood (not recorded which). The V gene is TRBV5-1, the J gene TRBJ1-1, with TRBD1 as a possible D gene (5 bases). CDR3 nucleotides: TGCGCCAGCAGCTTTAATGGGGTAATGGGGGGCACTGAAGCTTTCTTT. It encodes CASSFNGVMGGTEAFF.